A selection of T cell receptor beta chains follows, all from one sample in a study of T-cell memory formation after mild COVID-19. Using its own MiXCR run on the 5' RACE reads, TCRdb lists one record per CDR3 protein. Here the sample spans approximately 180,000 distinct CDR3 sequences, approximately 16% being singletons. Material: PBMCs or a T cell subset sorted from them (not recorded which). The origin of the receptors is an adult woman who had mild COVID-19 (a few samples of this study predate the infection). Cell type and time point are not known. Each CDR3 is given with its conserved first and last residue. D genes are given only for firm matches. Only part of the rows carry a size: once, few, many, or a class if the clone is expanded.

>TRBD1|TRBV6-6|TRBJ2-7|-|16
CASSYPGRTGIYEQYF
TGTGCCAGCAGTTACCCCGGCCGGACAGGGATCTACGAGCAGTACTTC
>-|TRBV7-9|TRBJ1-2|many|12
CASSSSDYGYTF
TGTGCCAGCAGCTCGTCGGACTATGGCTACACCTTC
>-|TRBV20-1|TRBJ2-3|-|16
CSASSLGEGGTDTQYF
TGCAGTGCTTCCTCTCTGGGGGAAGGCGGCACAGATACGCAGTATTTT
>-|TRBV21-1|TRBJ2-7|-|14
CASSNPGRAYEQYF
TGTGCCAGCAGCAACCCGGGACGGGCCTACGAGCAGTACTTC
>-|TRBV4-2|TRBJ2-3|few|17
CASSQGPSGTSTRAQYF
TGTGCCAGCAGCCAAGGCCCCTCCGGGACATCCACCCGAGCGCAGTATTTT
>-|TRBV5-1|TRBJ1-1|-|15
CASSLDRTENTEAFF
TGCGCCAGCAGCTTGGATCGGACCGAGAACACTGAAGCTTTCTTT
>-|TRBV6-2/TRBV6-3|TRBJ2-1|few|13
CASTSGRWNEQFF
TGTGCCAGCACTTCAGGACGGTGGAATGAGCAGTTCTTC
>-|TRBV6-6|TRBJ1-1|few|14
CASSYSSSGAEAFF
TGTGCCAGCAGTTACTCGTCGTCGGGGGCTGAAGCTTTCTTT
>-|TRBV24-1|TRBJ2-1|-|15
CATSELPGRGNEQFF
TGTGCCACCAGTGAACTTCCGGGACGGGGTAATGAGCAGTTCTTC
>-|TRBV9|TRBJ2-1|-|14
CASSVVPRNNEQFF
TGTGCCAGCAGCGTAGTTCCCAGGAACAATGAGCAGTTCTTC